This T cell receptor beta chain was observed in a study of technical replicates of blood from a handful of donors. The repertoire was sequenced with immunoSEQ multiplex PCR; TCRdb's copy has only in-frame clones and lacks some. The data contain 60,000 to 75,000 clones, 95% to 97% of them singletons. J lost 3 bases, V lost 1 base, and 2 bases had no gene match. The CDR3 totals 15 residues. Germline CDR1 is MNHEY and CDR2 is SMNVEV (reference sequence). The TCR was taken from a human donor in good health. Sequenced material: T cells isolated from PBMCs. The chain has TRBV27 and TRBJ2-7, with TRBD2 identical over 11 bases. The CDR3 sequence is CASSLYLAGGYEQYF. Written as DNA, the CDR3 is TGTGCCAGCAGTTTATACCTAGCGGGAGGCTACGAGCAGTACTTC.